The 11 T cell receptor beta chains below were found in one sample sequenced in a study of spatial heterogeneity in lung cancer. Time point defined: blood at routine non-recurrence follow-up after resection. Sequencing covered unsorted whole RNA taken from tumor, nontumor lung or frozen PBMC. TCRdb fed the 5' RACE reads into MiXCR, producing one record per CDR3 protein. Among around 120,000 distinct CDR3 sequences listed, over 9% were seen once. The material was PBMCs, obtained at follow-up. The receptor source for this set is a male donor with early-stage non-small cell lung cancer.

This clonotype was recorded at least ten times. The DNA for the CDR3 is TGTGCCAGCAGTCTCGGGACAGACGGAAACACCATATATTTT. Protein product: CASSLGTDGNTIYF. This sequence joins TRBV12-3 or TRBV12-4 and TRBJ1-3; 7 positions match TRBD1. This CDR3 is 14 amino acids long. Unmatched junction bases numbered 5, after V lost 5 bases and J lost 4 bases.

The sample holds a few counts of this clonotype. The chain combines TRBV25-1 with TRBJ1-1; no reliable D call. Trimming removed 3 bases from V and 4 bases from J, with 9 bases in between. The V gene's germline CDR1 is MGHDK and CDR2 SYGVNS. The CDR3 spans 13 residues. CDR3 coding DNA: TGTGCCAGCAGTGAGGTTATCGGCACTGAAGCTTTCTTT. It specifies CASSEVIGTEAFF. Supplemented by reference TRBV25-1 and TRBJ1-1, the full variable domain reads EADIYQTPRYLVIGTGKKITLECSQTMGHDKMYWYQQDPGMELHLIHYSYGVNSTEKGDLSSESTVSRIRTEHFPLTLESARPSHTSQYLCASSEVIGTEAFFGQGTRLTVV.

The genes are TRBV6-5 and TRBJ1-1; D call uncertain. The V end lost 5 bases, the J end lost 4 bases, and 11 bases lay between the germline ends. Germline V gene sequence: CDR1 MNHEY, CDR2 SVGAGI. CDR3 size: 13 residues. The DNA of the CDR3 is TGTGCCAGCAGTCCGCGGAGGGCCACTGAAGCTTTCTTT. It yields the protein CASSPRRATEAFF.

This rearrangement joins TRBV7-9 to TRBJ1-2; 8 nucleotides match TRBD1. With 4 bases clipped from V and 2 bases from J, the junction kept 6 bases outside the gene matches. The CDR3 contains 15 residues. Germline-derived CDR1 and CDR2 are SEHNR and FQNEAQ (reference sequence). The CDR3 reads CASSSHRGKNYGYTF. The CDR3 DNA follows: TGTGCCAGCAGCTCTCACAGGGGGAAGAACTATGGCTACACCTTC.

This clonotype was found a few times. This sequence joins TRBV7-9 and TRBJ2-7; D unresolved. Germline values: CDR1 SEHNR, CDR2 FQNEAQ (reference sequence). V dropped 1 base and J dropped 2 bases, with 9 bases sitting between them. This CDR3 region has 14 residues. The DNA for the CDR3 is TGTGCCAGCAGCTTAGGACTGGGGACCTACGAGCAGTACTTC. It translates to CASSLGLGTYEQYF. The full variable domain, with the rest looked up from reference TRBV7-9 and TRBJ2-7, is DTGVSQNPRHKITKRGQNVTFRCDPISEHNRLYWYRQTLGQGPEFLTYFQNEAQLEKSRLLSDRFSAERPKGSFSTLEIQRTEQGDSAMYLCASSLGLGTYEQYFGPGTRLTVT.

There are many counts of this clonotype. This chain links TRBV2 with TRBJ2-1; unclear D gene. Germline V gene data show CDR1 as SNHLY and CDR2 as FYNNEI. Trimming left V 6 bases short and J 4 bases short, with 16 bases between. CDR3 size: 15 residues. CDR3 nucleotides: TGTGCCAGCAGCTTAGGACCAGCTGGGTACAATGAGCAGTTCTTC. It codes for CASSLGPAGYNEQFF. The full variable domain, completed using reference TRBV2 and TRBJ2-1, is EPEVTQTPSHQVTQMGQEVILRCVPISNHLYFYWYRQILGQKVEFLVSFYNNEISEKSEIFDDQFSVERPDGSNFTLKIRSTKLEDSAMYFCASSLGPAGYNEQFFGPGTRLTVL.

In this sample, this clonotype turned up many times. The chain recombines TRBV12-3 or TRBV12-4 with TRBJ1-2; no reliable D call. Trimming removed 1 base from V and 5 bases from J, with 8 bases in between. CDR3 length: 13 residues. CDR3 amino acids: CASSLEAGYGYTF. DNA for the CDR3: TGTGCCAGCAGTTTAGAGGCAGGTTATGGCTACACCTTC.

A few counts support this clonotype. The rearrangement uses TRBV20-1 and TRBJ2-5; weak D call: TRBD1 (5 bases). Trimming shortened V by 6 bases and J by 2 bases, and 13 bases separated the two germline ends. The CDR3 length is 13 residues. Looked up from germline, CDR1 is DFQATT and CDR2 is SNEGSKA (reference sequence). CDR3 nucleotides: TGCAGTGCACCGACAGTAGCTCAAGAGACCCAGTACTTC. Its protein product is CSAPTVAQETQYF.

This clonotype was seen at least ten times. This rearrangement joins TRBV6-5 to TRBJ2-3; 10 nucleotides line up with TRBD2. Germline lookup yields CDR1 MNHEY and CDR2 SVGAGI. The CDR3 is 16 residues long. The V gene end was trimmed by 2 bases and the J gene end by 4 bases; junction bases not matched to a gene: 6. The CDR3 loop reads CASSYGGLAKADTQYF. CDR3 coding DNA: TGTGCCAGCAGTTACGGGGGACTAGCGAAGGCAGATACGCAGTATTTT.

At least ten counts were recorded for this clonotype. The rearrangement joins TRBV10-3 to TRBJ2-7; D is undetermined. V was trimmed by 3 bases and J by 4 bases, leaving 13 bases between them. Germline CDR1 ENHRY, CDR2 SYGVKD. The CDR3 extends over 14 amino acids. This chain's CDR3 is CAISDNLGQYEQYF. The CDR3 bases are TGTGCCATCAGTGATAATCTCGGGCAGTACGAGCAGTACTTC.

This sequence joins TRBV7-2 and TRBJ2-2; D possibly corresponds to TRBD2 (6 bases). Trimming stripped 1 base from V and 1 base from J, with 10 bases between. Per the germline V gene, CDR1 is SGHTA and CDR2 is FQGNSA. CDR3 length: 16 amino acids. CDR3 sequence: CASSLGGALNTGELFF. The CDR3 nucleotides read TGTGCCAGCAGCTTAGGCGGGGCTCTGAACACCGGGGAGCTGTTTTTT.